These 8 T cell receptor beta chains were sequenced from one sample in a study of molecular identifiers for immune sequencing clone quantification. Each CDR3 protein is one row after TCRdb ran MiXCR on the PCR reads. This sample has about 630,000 distinct CDR3 sequences, with less than 30% found just once. The sequencing sample was made of naive CD8+ T cells from blood, with Jurkat cell RNA spiked in. Described subset: FACS-sorted CD8+CD4-CCR7+CD45RA+ naive T cells. The receptors come from a human donor in good health. Some libraries in this study had Jurkat cell RNA spiked in.

This clonotype was found a few times. The V call is TRBV5-4, the J call TRBJ2-2, with 8 bases identical to TRBD1. CDR3 length equals 15 residues. J was trimmed by 7 bases and V by 4 bases; bases with no gene match: 9. Germline lookup yields CDR1 SGHNT and CDR2 YYREEE (reference sequence). CDR3 protein: CASSDGQGVGGELFF. The CDR3 DNA reads as TGTGCCAGCAGCGATGGACAGGGAGTCGGCGGGGAGCTGTTTTTT.

This sequence joins TRBV5-6 and TRBJ2-3; D not resolved. Between the trimmed V and J ends, which lost 3 bases and 6 bases, there was a span of 8 bases. Germline V gene data show CDR1 as SGHDT and CDR2 as YYEEEE. This CDR3 is built from 12 residues. This chain's CDR3 is CASSYPEDTQYF. The DNA for the CDR3 is TGTGCCAGCAGCTACCCCGAGGATACGCAGTATTTT.

This clonotype came up a few times. The J gene is TRBJ1-2, the V gene TRBV3-1, with 7 bases matching TRBD1. The germline V gene encodes CDR1 LGHDT and CDR2 YNNKEL (reference sequence). Losses at the gene ends were 0 bases for V and 5 bases for J; bases not matched to a gene: 9. The CDR3 extends over 16 amino acids. The CDR3 nucleotides are TGTGCCAGCAGCCAAGAACGAGGGGACAGCAATTATGGCTACACCTTC. It translates to CASSQERGDSNYGYTF.

This clonotype came up a few times. The chain employs TRBV27 and TRBJ2-7, with TRBD1 as a possible D gene (6 bases). The V gene's germline CDR1 is MNHEY and CDR2 SMNVEV (reference sequence). The V end lost 5 bases, the J end lost 2 bases, and 16 bases lay between the germline ends. The CDR3 totals 15 residues. CDR3 residues: CASSPEGQRAYEQYF. In DNA, the CDR3 is TGTGCCAGCAGTCCAGAAGGACAGAGGGCCTACGAGCAGTACTTC.

The sample holds many counts of this clonotype. The chain employs TRBV12-3 or TRBV12-4 and TRBJ1-5; unclear D gene. Trimming cost V 2 bases and J 0 bases, with 5 bases left between them. CDR3 size: 14 residues. In DNA form, the CDR3 reads TGTGCCAGCAGTTTATCCTATAGCAATCAGCCCCAGCATTTT. Translating gives CASSLSYSNQPQHF.

This clonotype was seen a few times. This chain uses TRBV27 with TRBJ1-6, with TRBD1 as a possible D gene (5 bases). V lost 6 bases and J lost 10, with 16 bases in between. The CDR3 spans 14 residues. Germline CDR1 and CDR2: MNHEY and SMNVEV (reference sequence). CDR3 nucleotide sequence: TGTGCCAGCAGCCCCGGGAGGGGTCGGTCACCCCTCCACTTT. This gives the protein CASSPGRGRSPLHF.

The table lists this clonotype with many counts. The chain recombines TRBV7-9 with TRBJ2-7; D might be TRBD1 (7 bases). The CDR3 consists of 18 residues. Germline V gene lookup returns CDR1 SEHNR and CDR2 FQNEAQ (reference sequence). Trimming took off 5 bases at V and 0 bases at J, with 23 bases between the two ends. The CDR3 spells CASSPGEIGTDSSYEQYF. The CDR3 nucleotides are TGTGCCAGCAGCCCGGGAGAGATAGGGACAGATAGCTCCTACGAGCAGTACTTC. The full variable domain, with the rest looked up from reference TRBV7-9 and TRBJ2-7, is DTGVSQNPRHKITKRGQNVTFRCDPISEHNRLYWYRQTLGQGPEFLTYFQNEAQLEKSRLLSDRFSAERPKGSFSTLEIQRTEQGDSAMYLCASSPGEIGTDSSYEQYFGPGTRLTVT.

This clonotype was seen ten or more times. The CDR3 spells CASSFNEQFF. DNA for the CDR3: TGTGCCAGCAGCTTCAATGAGCAGTTCTTC. The chain recombines TRBV7-9 with TRBJ2-1; D is ambiguous. The germline gives CDR1 SEHNR, CDR2 FQNEAQ (reference sequence). The V and J ends lost 3 bases and 6 bases respectively, with 0 bases between them. This CDR3 comprises 10 residues.